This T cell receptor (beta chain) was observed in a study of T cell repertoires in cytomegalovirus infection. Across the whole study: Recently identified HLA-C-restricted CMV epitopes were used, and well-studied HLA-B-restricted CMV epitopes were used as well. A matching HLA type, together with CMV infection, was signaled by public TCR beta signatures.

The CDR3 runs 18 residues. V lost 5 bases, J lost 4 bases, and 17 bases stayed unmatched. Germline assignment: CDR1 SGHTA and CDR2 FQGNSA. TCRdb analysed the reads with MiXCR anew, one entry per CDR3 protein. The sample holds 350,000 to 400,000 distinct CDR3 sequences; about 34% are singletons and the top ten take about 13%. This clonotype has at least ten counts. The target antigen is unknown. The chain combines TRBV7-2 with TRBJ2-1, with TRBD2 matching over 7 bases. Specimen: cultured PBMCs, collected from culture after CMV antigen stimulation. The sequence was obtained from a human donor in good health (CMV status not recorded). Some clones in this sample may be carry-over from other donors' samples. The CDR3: CASSERGVRSTGYNEQFF. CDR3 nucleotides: TGTGCCAGCAGCGAGCGGGGCGTCAGATCAACCGGATACAATGAGCAGTTCTTC.